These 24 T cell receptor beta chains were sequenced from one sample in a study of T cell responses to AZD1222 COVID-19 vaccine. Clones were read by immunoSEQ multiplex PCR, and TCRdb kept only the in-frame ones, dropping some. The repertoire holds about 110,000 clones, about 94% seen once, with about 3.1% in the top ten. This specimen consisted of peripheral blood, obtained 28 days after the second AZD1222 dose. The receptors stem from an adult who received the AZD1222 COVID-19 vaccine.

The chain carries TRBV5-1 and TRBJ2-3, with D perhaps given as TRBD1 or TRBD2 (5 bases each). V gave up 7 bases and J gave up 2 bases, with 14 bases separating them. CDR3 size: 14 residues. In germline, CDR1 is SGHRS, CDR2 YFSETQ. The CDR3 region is CASALGGDTDTQYF. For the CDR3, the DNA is TGCGCCAGCGCCCTTGGGGGAGACACAGATACGCAGTATTTT.

This chain's CDR3 is CASSDLARSYNEQFF. In nucleotides, the CDR3 is TGCGCCAGCAGTGATCTCGCCCGGTCCTACAATGAGCAGTTCTTC. The rearrangement joins TRBV10-1 to TRBJ2-1; D is undetermined. This CDR3 spans 15 amino acids. With 3 bases removed from V and 1 base from J, the gap between germline ends came to 10 bases. Germline-derived CDR1 and CDR2 are WNHNN and SYGVQD (reference sequence).

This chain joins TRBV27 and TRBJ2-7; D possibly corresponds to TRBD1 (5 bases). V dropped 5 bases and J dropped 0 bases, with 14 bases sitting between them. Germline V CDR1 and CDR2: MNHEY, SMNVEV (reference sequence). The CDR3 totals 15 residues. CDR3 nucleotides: TGTGCCAGCAGTCCCTGGGGCACAAGCTCCTACGAGCAGTACTTC. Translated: CASSPWGTSSYEQYF.

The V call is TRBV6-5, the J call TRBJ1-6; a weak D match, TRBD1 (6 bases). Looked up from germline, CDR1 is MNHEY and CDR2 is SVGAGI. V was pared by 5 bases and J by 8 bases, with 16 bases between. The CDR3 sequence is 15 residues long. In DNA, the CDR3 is TGTGCCAGCAGTCGACAGACAGGTTCCTATTCACCCCTCCACTTT. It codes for CASSRQTGSYSPLHF.

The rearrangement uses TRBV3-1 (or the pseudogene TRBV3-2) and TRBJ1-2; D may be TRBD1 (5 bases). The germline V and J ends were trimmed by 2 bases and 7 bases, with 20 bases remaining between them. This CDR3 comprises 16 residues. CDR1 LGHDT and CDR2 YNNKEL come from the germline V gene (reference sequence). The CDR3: CASSQLPQEGFSGYTF. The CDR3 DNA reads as TGTGCCAGCAGCCAACTCCCCCAGGAGGGGTTTAGTGGCTACACCTTC.

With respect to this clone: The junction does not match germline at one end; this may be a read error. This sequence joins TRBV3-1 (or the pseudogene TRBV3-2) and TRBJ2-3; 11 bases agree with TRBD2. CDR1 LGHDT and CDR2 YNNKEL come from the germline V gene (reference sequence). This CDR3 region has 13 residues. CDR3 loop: CASSQPGGLAVDF. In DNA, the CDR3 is TGTGCCAGCAGCCAACCCGGGGGACTAGCGGTAGATTTT.

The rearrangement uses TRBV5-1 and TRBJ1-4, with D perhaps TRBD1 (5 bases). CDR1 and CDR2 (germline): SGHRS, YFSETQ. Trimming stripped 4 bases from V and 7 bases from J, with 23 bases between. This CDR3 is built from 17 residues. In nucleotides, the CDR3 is TGCGCCAGCAGCATATCCGGGACCCCCCAGGACGGTGAAAAACTGTTTTTT. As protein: CASSISGTPQDGEKLFF.

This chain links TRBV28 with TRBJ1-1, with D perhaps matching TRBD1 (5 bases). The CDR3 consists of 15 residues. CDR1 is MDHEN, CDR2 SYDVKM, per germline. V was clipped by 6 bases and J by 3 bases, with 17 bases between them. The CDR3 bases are TGTGCCAGCAGCCACGGGACCCCTGGGGACACTGAAGCTTTCTTT. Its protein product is CASSHGTPGDTEAFF.

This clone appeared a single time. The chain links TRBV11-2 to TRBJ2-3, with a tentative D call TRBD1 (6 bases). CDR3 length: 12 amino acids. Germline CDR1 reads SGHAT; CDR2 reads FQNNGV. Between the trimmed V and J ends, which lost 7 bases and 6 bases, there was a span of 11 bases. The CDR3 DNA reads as TGTGCCAGCAAACCTAGGGGGGATACGCAGTATTTT. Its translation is CASKPRGDTQYF.

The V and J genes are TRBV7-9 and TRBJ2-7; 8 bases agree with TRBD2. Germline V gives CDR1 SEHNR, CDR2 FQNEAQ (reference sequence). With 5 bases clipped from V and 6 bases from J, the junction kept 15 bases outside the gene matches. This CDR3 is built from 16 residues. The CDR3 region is CASSPVGPAGASEQYF. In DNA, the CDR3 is TGTGCCAGCAGCCCCGTGGGTCCAGCGGGGGCCTCCGAGCAGTACTTC.

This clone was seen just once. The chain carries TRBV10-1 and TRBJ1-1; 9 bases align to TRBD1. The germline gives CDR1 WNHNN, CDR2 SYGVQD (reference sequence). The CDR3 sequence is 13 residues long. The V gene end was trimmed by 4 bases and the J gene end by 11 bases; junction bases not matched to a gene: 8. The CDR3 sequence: CASSGGQGAFAFF. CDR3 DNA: TGCGCCAGCAGTGGGGGACAGGGAGCCTTCGCTTTCTTT.

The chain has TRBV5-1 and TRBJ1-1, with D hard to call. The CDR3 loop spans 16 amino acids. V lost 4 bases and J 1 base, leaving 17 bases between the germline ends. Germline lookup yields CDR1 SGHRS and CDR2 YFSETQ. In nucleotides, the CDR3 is TGCGCCAGCAGCCTAGGGTGGATACCTCGGAACACTGAAGCTTTCTTT. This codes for CASSLGWIPRNTEAFF.

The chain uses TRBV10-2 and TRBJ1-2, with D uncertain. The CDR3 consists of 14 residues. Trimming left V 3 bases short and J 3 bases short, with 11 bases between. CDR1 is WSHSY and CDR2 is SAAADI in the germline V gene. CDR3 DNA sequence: TGCGCCAGCAGTGATTTTGACCGGTACTATGGCTACACCTTC. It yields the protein CASSDFDRYYGYTF.

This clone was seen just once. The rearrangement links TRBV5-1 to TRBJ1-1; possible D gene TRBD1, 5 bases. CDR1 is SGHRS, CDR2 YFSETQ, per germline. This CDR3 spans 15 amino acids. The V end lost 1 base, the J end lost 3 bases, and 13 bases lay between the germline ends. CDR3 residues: CASSLFRGDDTEAFF. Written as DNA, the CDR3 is TGCGCCAGCAGCTTGTTTCGGGGGGACGACACTGAAGCTTTCTTT.

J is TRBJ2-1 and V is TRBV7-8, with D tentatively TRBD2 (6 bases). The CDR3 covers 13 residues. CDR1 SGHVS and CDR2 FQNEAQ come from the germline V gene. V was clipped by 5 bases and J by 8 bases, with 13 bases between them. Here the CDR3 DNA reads TGTGCCAGCAGCCGCGGACTAACTGATGAGCAGTTCTTC. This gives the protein CASSRGLTDEQFF.

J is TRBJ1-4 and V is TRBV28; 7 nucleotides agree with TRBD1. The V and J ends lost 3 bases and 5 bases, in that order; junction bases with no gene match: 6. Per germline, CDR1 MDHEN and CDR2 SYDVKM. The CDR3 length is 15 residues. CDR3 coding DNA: TGTGCCAGCAGTTTTCGGACAGGCTGGAATGAAAAACTGTTTTTT. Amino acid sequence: CASSFRTGWNEKLFF.

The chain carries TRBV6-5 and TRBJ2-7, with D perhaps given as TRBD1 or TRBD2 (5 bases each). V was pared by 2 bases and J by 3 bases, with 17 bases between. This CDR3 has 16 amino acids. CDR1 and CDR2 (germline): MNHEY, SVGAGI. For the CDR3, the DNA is TGTGCCAGCAGTTACACGGACCCGGGGACGGTCTACGAGCAGTACTTC. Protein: CASSYTDPGTVYEQYF.

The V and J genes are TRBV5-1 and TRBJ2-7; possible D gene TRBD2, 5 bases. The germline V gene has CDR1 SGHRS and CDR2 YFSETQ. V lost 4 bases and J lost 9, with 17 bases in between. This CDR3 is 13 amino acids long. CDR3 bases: TGCGCCAGCAGCGTGGACTCCCCGTCTGGGCAGTACTTC. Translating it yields CASSVDSPSGQYF.

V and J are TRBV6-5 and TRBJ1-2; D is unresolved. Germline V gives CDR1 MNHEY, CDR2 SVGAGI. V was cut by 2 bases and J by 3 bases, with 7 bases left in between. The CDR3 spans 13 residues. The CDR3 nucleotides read TGTGCCAGCAGTTACGGTAGAGACTATGGCTACACCTTC. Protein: CASSYGRDYGYTF.

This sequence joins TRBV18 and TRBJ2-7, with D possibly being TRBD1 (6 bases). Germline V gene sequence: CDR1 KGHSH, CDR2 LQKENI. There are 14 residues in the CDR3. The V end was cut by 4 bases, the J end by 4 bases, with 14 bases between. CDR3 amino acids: CASSLPVGQYEQYF. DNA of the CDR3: TGTGCCAGCTCACTCCCTGTGGGACAATACGAGCAGTACTTC. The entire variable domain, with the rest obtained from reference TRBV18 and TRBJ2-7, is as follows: NAGVMQNPRHLVRRRGQEARLRCSPMKGHSHVYWYRQLPEEGLKFMVYLQKENIIDESGMPKERFSAEFPKEGPSILRIQQVVRGDSAAYFCASSLPVGQYEQYFGPGTRLTVT.

The DNA for the CDR3 is TGTGCCAGCAGTGTAACAGGCTTCTATGGCTACACCTTC. Translating it yields CASSVTGFYGYTF. The chain carries TRBV12-3 or TRBV12-4 and TRBJ1-2, with D possibly being TRBD1 (5 bases). The V end lost 5 bases, the J end lost 4 bases, and 11 bases lay between the germline ends. CDR3 length: 13 amino acids.

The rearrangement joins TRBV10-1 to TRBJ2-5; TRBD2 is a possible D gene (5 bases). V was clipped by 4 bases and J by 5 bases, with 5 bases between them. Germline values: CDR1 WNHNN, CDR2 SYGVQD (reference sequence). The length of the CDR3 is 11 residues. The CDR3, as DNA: TGCGCCAGCAGTGGCGGGGAGACCCAGTACTTC. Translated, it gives CASSGGETQYF.

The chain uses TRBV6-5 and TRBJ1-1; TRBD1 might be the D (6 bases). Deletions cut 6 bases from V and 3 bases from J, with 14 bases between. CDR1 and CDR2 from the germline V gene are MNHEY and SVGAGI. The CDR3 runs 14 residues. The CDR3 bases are TGTGCCAGCAGAGTAGTAGGGGGTGACACTGAAGCTTTCTTT. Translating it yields CASRVVGGDTEAFF.

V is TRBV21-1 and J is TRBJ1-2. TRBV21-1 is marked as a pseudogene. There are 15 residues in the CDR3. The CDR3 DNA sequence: TGTGCCAGCAGCAAAGCGCTGGGGTCCCTGGGGGGCTACACCTTC. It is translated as CASSKALGSLGGYTF.